This TCR beta chain was recovered during a study of blood T cell repertoires in COVID-19. At the level of the study: Material from acute and convalescent COVID-19 was sourced from the United States, Italy and Spain. PBMCs, B-cell-depleted T cells, or T cells provided the cDNA or gDNA that made up the material.

The germline V gene has CDR1 MNHEY and CDR2 SVGAGI. This CDR3 has 14 residues. The J segment lost 3 bases and the V segment lost 6 bases, leaving 6 bases of the junction unmatched. Original methodology: Amplification of reference gene primers provided the estimated nucleated cell counts. Only in-frame clones appear in the TCRdb table, and some are missing; sequencing was by immunoSEQ multiplex PCR. That table gives V, J and clone size, and the DNA gave D and trimming. The sample includes 180,000 or so clones, around 78% of them seen just once. Sequencing was done on a sample of peripheral blood. This rearrangement joins TRBV6-5 to TRBJ1-2; TRBD1 agrees at 8 bases. This sequence originates from a woman of 80 years or more with active or convalescent COVID-19. The CDR3 here is CASRFRGRDYGYTF. Here the CDR3 DNA reads TGTGCCAGCAGGTTCAGGGGGCGCGACTATGGCTACACCTTC.